This TCR beta chain originates from a study of cytomegalovirus exposure and HLA in healthy donors. In regard to this clone: One junction end disagrees with the germline gene, perhaps due to a read error.

PCR employed 60 Vbeta and 13 Jbeta primers. Assay used: immunoSEQ multiplex PCR; TCRdb lists only in-frame clones, some missing. The table has about 160,000 clones, around 67% seen once. Germline loops: CDR1 SGHVS, CDR2 FQNEAQ. The CDR3 extends over 14 amino acids. Sequencing used PBMCs. The sequence came from a woman aged 18-29 years in good health and CMV-seronegative. The chain employs TRBV7-8 and TRBJ2-1, with 9 bases that match TRBD2. CDR3 region: CASSLVRTSDKKLF. In DNA form, the CDR3 reads TGTGCCAGCAGCTTAGTCCGGACTAGCGACAAGAAGCTCTTC.